This T cell receptor (beta chain) derives from a study of cytomegalovirus exposure and HLA in healthy donors. PCR primers comprised 60 Vbeta and 13 Jbeta primers. Repertoires were generated with immunoSEQ multiplex PCR, while TCRdb's copy carries only in-frame clones and drops some. The profile covers over 150,000 clones, with around two thirds appearing a single time and approximately 1.3% taken by the ten largest. In nominal health when sampled, donors likely had unrecorded immune exposures nonetheless. Notes on this clone: Its target is unknown.

General study points: The study carried out a later analysis of TCR beta sequences. It associated 16,951 of them with specific HLA alleles at a false discovery rate of 0.05.

The CDR3 loop spans 16 amino acids. V shed 0 bases and J 9 bases; nucleotides not matched to a gene: 11. Germline V gene data show CDR1 as SGHRS and CDR2 as YFSETQ. The rearrangement links TRBV5-1 to TRBJ2-1, with 8 bases aligning to TRBD2. The sequenced material came from PBMCs. The TCR sequence derives from a man in his fifties or sixties in good health and CMV-seronegative. CDR3 sequence reads: CASSLAHRTSRLEQFF. DNA of the CDR3: TGCGCCAGCAGCTTGGCCCACCGGACTAGCCGGCTTGAGCAGTTCTTC.